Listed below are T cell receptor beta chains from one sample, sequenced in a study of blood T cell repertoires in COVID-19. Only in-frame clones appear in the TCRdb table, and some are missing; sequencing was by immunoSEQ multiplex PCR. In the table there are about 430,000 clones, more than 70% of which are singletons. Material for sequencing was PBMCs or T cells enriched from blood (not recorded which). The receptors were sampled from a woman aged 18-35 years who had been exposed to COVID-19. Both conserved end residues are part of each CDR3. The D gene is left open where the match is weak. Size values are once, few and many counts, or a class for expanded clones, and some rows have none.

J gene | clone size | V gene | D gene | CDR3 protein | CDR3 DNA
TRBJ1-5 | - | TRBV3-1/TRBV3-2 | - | CASSPNAVNQPQHF | TGTGCCAGCAGCCCTAACGCGGTCAATCAGCCCCAGCATTTT
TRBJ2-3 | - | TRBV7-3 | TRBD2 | CASQRGGTDTQYF | TGTGCCAGTCAGCGGGGGGGCACAGATACGCAGTATTTT
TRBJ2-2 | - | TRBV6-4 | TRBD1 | CASHRTGVGSGGELFF | TGTGCCAGCCACAGGACAGGGGTCGGGTCCGGCGGGGAGCTGTTTTTT
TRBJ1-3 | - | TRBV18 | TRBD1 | CASSLDRSGNTIYF | TGTGCCAGCTCACTGGACAGGAGTGGAAACACCATATATTTT
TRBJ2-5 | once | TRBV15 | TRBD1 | CATSTGQGGQETQYF | TGTGCCACCAGCACAGGACAGGGTGGGCAAGAGACCCAGTACTTC
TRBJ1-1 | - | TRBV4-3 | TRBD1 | CASRSGTGMPEAFF | TGCGCCAGCAGATCCGGGACAGGGATGCCTGAAGCTTTCTTT
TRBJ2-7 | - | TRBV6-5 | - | CASSLRGAMYEQYF | TGTGCCAGCAGCCTCAGGGGAGCTATGTACGAGCAGTACTTC
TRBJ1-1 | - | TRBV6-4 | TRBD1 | CASSETGFNAEAFF | TGTGCCAGCAGTGAGACAGGGTTTAATGCTGAAGCTTTCTTT
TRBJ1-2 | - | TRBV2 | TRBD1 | CASSAEQGDGYTF | TGTGCCAGCAGTGCGGAACAGGGGGACGGCTACACCTTC
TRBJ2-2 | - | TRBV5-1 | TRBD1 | CASHPDDRVLNTGELFF | TGCGCCAGCCATCCGGACGACAGGGTCTTGAACACCGGGGAGCTGTTTTTT
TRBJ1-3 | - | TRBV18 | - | CASSPGTSGNTIYF | TGTGCCAGCTCACCCGGGACAAGTGGAAACACCATATATTTT
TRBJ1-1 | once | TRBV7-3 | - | CASSLHLNTEAFF | TGTGCCAGCAGCTTACATCTGAACACTGAAGCTTTCTTT
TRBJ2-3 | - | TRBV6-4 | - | CASSPTSPGTQYF | TGTGCCAGCAGTCCTACTAGCCCCGGTACGCAGTATTTT
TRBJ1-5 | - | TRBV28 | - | CATSVGGVSNQPQHF | TGTGCCACCAGCGTGGGGGGAGTTAGCAATCAGCCCCAGCATTTT
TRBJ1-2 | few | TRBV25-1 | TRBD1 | CASSEEKGQANYGYTF | TGTGCCAGCAGTGAAGAAAAGGGACAGGCTAACTATGGCTACACCTTC
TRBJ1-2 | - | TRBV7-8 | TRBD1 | CASSARDRGEDGYTF | TGTGCCAGCAGCGCCCGGGACAGGGGAGAGGATGGCTACACCTTC
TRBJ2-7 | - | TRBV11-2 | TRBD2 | CASSLGLAGDYEQYF | TGTGCCAGCAGCTTAGGGCTAGCGGGGGACTACGAGCAGTACTTC
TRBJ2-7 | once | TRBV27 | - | CASSFFLANYEQYF | TGTGCCAGCAGTTTTTTCTTAGCGAACTACGAGCAGTACTTC
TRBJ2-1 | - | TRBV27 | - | CASSLSGIQGNEQFF | TGTGCCAGCAGCCTTAGCGGAATACAAGGGAATGAGCAGTTCTTC
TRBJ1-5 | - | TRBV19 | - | CASTPSPTGSNQPQHF | TGTGCCAGTACCCCCTCCCCCACAGGGTCCAATCAGCCCCAGCATTTT
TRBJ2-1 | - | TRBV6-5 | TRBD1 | CASTGQGRNEQFF | TGTGCCAGCACCGGACAGGGAAGGAATGAGCAGTTCTTC
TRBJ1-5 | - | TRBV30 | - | CAWSPGGVSQPQHF | TGTGCCTGGAGCCCCGGGGGAGTATCGCAGCCCCAGCATTTT
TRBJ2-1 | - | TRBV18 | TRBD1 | CASSPGQGRGNEQFF | TGTGCCAGCTCACCCGGACAGGGAAGGGGCAATGAGCAGTTCTTC
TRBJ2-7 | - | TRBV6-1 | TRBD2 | CASGGLAGLYEQYF | TGTGCCAGCGGCGGACTAGCGGGACTTTACGAGCAGTACTTC
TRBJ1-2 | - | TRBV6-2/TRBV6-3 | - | CASSLTDIYGYTF | TGTGCCAGCAGTTTGACGGACATCTATGGCTACACCTTC
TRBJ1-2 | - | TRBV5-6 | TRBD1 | CASSLGQGPVHF | TGTGCCAGCAGCCTTGGACAGGGCCCAGTCCATTTC
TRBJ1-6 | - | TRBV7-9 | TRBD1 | CASSLGQNNSPLHF | TGTGCCAGCAGCCTGGGACAGAATAATTCACCCCTCCACTTT
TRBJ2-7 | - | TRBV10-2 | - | CASSEHGSYEQYF | TGCGCCAGCAGTGAGCACGGCTCCTACGAGCAGTACTTC
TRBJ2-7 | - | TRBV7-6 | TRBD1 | CASSLRTGGSEQYF | TGTGCCAGCAGCTTGAGGACAGGGGGTTCCGAGCAGTACTTC
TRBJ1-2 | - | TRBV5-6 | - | CASSPAGRVNYGYTF | TGTGCCAGCAGTCCTGCAGGGCGCGTTAACTATGGCTACACCTTC
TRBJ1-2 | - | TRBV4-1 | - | CASSQPTGAANYGYTF | TGCGCCAGCAGCCAACCGACAGGAGCAGCTAACTATGGCTACACCTTC
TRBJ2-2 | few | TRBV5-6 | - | CASSLTGQSNTGELFF | TGTGCCAGCAGCTTGACTGGACAGTCGAACACCGGGGAGCTGTTTTTT
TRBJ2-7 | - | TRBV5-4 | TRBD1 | CASSPGTDSYEQYF | TGTGCCAGCAGCCCCGGGACAGACTCCTACGAGCAGTACTTC
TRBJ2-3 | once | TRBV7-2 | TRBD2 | CASSRQLAGAATDTQYF | TGTGCCAGCAGCAGGCAGCTAGCGGGAGCCGCCACAGATACGCAGTATTTT
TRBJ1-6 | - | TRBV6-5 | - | CASTRTDNSPLHF | TGTGCCAGCACTCGAACGGATAATTCACCCCTCCACTTT
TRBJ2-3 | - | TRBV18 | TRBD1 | CASSRQGAPTDTQYF | TGTGCCAGCTCGCGACAGGGGGCCCCCACAGATACGCAGTATTTT
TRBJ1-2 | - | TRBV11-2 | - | CASSLERALYGYTF | TGTGCCAGCAGCTTAGAGAGGGCCCTCTATGGCTACACCTTC
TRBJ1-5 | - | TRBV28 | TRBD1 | CASSSSGTGISNQPQHF | TGTGCCAGCAGTTCCTCCGGGACAGGGATTAGCAATCAGCCCCAGCATTTT
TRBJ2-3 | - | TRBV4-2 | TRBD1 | CASSQEEIPGQGGTDTQYF | TGTGCCAGCAGCCAAGAAGAAATCCCCGGACAGGGGGGCACAGATACGCAGTATTTT
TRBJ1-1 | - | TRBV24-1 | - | CATSDWGGTEAFF | TGTGCCACCAGTGACTGGGGGGGGACTGAAGCTTTCTTT
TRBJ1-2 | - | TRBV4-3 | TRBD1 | CASSQEIVPGGRGYTF | TGCGCCAGCAGCCAAGAAATTGTACCAGGGGGCCGTGGCTACACCTTC
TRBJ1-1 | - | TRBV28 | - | CASSLAAEGAEAFF | TGTGCCAGCAGTCTCGCGGCGGAGGGCGCTGAAGCTTTCTTT
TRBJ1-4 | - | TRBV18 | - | CASSQGQNEKLFF | TGTGCCAGCTCACAAGGACAGAATGAAAAACTGTTTTTT
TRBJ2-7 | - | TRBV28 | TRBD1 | CARSLPGTVYEQYF | TGTGCCAGAAGCCTCCCCGGGACAGTCTACGAGCAGTACTTC
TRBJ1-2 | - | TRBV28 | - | CASSFQRSYGYTF | TGTGCCAGCAGTTTCCAACGGAGCTATGGCTACACCTTC
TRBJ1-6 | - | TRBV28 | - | CASRERQSNSPLHF | TGTGCCAGCAGAGAGAGACAGTCCAATTCACCCCTCCACTTT